What follows are 3 T cell receptor beta chains derived from one specimen sequenced in a study of shared clonotypes between healthy human individuals. TCRdb's table, derived via immunoSEQ multiplex PCR, lists solely in-frame clones and lacks some. In the table there are hundreds of thousands of clones, around four fifths of which are singletons. Input material: memory CD4+ T cells sorted from blood. The subset here: CD45RA-negative fraction. The receptors originated from a man aged 25 to 45 in good health.

V is TRBV27 and J is TRBJ2-2; 14 bases are shared with TRBD2. Germline loops: CDR1 MNHEY, CDR2 SMNVEV (reference sequence). Trimming at V came to 8 bases and at J to 6 bases, leaving 11 bases not matched to a gene. The CDR3 runs 17 residues. The CDR3 DNA sequence: TGTGCCAGCCGCTCTAGGACTAGCGGGAGGTTAGCCGGGGAGCTGTTTTTT. This sequence encodes CASRSRTSGRLAGELFF.

This chain links TRBV5-4 with TRBJ2-5; TRBD2 agrees at 12 bases. The CDR3 spans 16 residues. J was trimmed by 0 bases and V by 3 bases; bases with no gene match: 3. Germline CDR1 reads SGHNT; CDR2 reads YYREEE (reference sequence). The CDR3 here is CASSWGLAGYQETQYF. The CDR3 bases are TGTGCCAGCAGCTGGGGACTAGCGGGTTACCAAGAGACCCAGTACTTC.

This clone was found a few times. The CDR3 is CASSLLAGYEQYF. CDR3 nucleotides: TGTGCCAGCAGCTTACTAGCGGGATACGAGCAGTACTTC. This chain uses TRBV7-8 with TRBJ2-7; the match to TRBD2 covers 9 bases. J lost 4 bases, V lost 2 bases, and 0 bases had no gene match. This CDR3 comprises 13 residues. CDR1 is SGHVS, CDR2 FQNEAQ, per germline.